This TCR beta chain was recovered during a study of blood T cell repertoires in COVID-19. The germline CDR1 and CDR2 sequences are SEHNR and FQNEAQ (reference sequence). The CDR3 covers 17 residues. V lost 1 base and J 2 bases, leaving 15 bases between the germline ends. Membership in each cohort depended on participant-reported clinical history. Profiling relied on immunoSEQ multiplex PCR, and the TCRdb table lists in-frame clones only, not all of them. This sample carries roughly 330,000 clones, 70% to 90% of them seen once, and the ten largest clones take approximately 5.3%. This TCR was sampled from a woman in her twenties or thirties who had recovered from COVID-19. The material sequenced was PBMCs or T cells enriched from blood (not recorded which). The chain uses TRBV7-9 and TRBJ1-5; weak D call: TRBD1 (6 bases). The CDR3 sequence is CASSLGGQGVRNQPQHF. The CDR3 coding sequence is TGTGCCAGCAGCTTAGGGGGGCAGGGCGTCCGCAATCAGCCCCAGCATTTT.